The 9 T cell receptor beta chains given below trace back to one sample, sequenced in a study of radiation and T cells in renal cell carcinoma. The sample's time point: blood 2 weeks post-SBRT. Treatment in this sample: 15 Gy SBRT to primary tumor, nephrectomy 4 weeks later. Here immunoSEQ multiplex PCR was the method, and the copy in TCRdb shows in-frame clones only, minus some. The table shows 100,000 to 150,000 clones, with approximately 90% occurring only once. Sequencing was performed on blood, taken from a patient whose treatment included radiotherapy and nephrectomy. The receptors come from a woman in her seventies with renal cell carcinoma.

The rearrangement uses TRBV7-9 and TRBJ2-1; D remains unclear. CDR3 size: 13 residues. Germline CDR1 SEHNR, CDR2 FQNEAQ (reference sequence). Trimming took 0 bases from V and 9 from J, leaving 9 bases between them. In nucleotides, the CDR3 is TGTGCCAGCAGCTTAGCCCCCGAAATTGAGCAGTTCTTC. This translates into CASSLAPEIEQFF.

This chain uses TRBV5-6 with TRBJ1-1; weak D call: TRBD1 (6 bases). The CDR3 covers 15 residues. The V gene's germline CDR1 is SGHDT and CDR2 YYEEEE. V lost 3 bases and J 4 bases, leaving 16 bases between the germline ends. CDR3 nucleotides: TGTGCCAGCAGCTGGAGGGGGGCGCGGGTCACTGAAGCTTTCTTT. This gives the protein CASSWRGARVTEAFF.

V is TRBV6-6 and J is TRBJ2-7; D might be TRBD2 (6 bases). CDR1 and CDR2 (germline): MNHNY, SVGAGI (reference sequence). V was shortened by 5 bases and J by 9 bases, with 23 bases between the two germline ends. The CDR3 has 15 residues. The CDR3 bases are TGTGCCAGCAGTCAGCTATGGTCAAACTTGGAGGGGCAGTACTTC. Protein product: CASSQLWSNLEGQYF.

V gene TRBV25-1 combines with J gene TRBJ2-5, with D unclear. Germline-derived CDR1 and CDR2 are MGHDK and SYGVNS. The V end was cut by 1 base, the J end by 5 bases, with 8 bases between. The CDR3 runs to 13 residues. The CDR3 bases are TGTGCCAGCAGTGAATGGGGTTGGGAGACCCAGTACTTC. The encoded protein is CASSEWGWETQYF. The variable domain in full, with the rest retrieved from reference TRBV25-1 and TRBJ2-5, is EADIYQTPRYLVIGTGKKITLECSQTMGHDKMYWYQQDPGMELHLIHYSYGVNSTEKGDLSSESTVSRIRTEHFPLTLESARPSHTSQYLCASSEWGWETQYFGPGTRLLVL.

The chain is built from TRBV5-4 and TRBJ1-6; unclear D gene. CDR1 is SGHNT and CDR2 is YYREEE in the germline V gene (reference sequence). Trimming stripped 0 bases from V and 9 bases from J, with 13 bases between. The CDR3 is made up of 15 amino acids. CDR3 coding DNA: TGTGCCAGCAGCTTGGGGCCCGGGGTCTCTTCACCCCTCCACTTT. It is translated as CASSLGPGVSSPLHF.

The chain carries TRBV6-1 and TRBJ2-5; 11 positions agree with TRBD1. The germline CDR1 and CDR2 sequences are MNHNS and SASEGT. CDR3 length: 14 amino acids. The V segment lost 7 bases and the J segment 1 base; nucleotides outside the gene matches: 2. CDR3 in amino acids: CASTGTGGQETQYF. The CDR3 bases are TGTGCCAGCACCGGGACAGGGGGCCAAGAGACCCAGTACTTC.

The V gene is TRBV6-1, the J gene TRBJ1-1; the D is unclear. The CDR3 is 14 amino acids. V was shortened by 1 base and J by 0 bases, with 6 bases between the two germline ends. Germline V gene sequence: CDR1 MNHNS, CDR2 SASEGT. The CDR3 DNA is TGTGCCAGCAGTGAAGGGTCCGTGAACACTGAAGCTTTCTTT. The encoded protein is CASSEGSVNTEAFF.

The CDR3 region is CASSIAAGGPRGRTDTQYF. The CDR3 DNA reads TGTGCCAGTAGTATAGCAGCGGGGGGCCCCCGGGGGAGGACAGATACGCAGTATTTT. The chain links TRBV19 to TRBJ2-3; TRBD2 matches 9 bases. Trimming at V came to 1 base and at J to 3 bases, leaving 14 bases not matched to a gene. The CDR3 loop spans 19 amino acids. Germline values: CDR1 LNHDA, CDR2 SQIVND (reference sequence).

The V and J genes are TRBV6-6 and TRBJ1-1; 8 nucleotides line up with TRBD1. Germline CDR1 and CDR2: MNHNY and SVGAGI (reference sequence). V was clipped by 2 bases and J by 3 bases; unmatched bases: 2. This CDR3 comprises 14 residues. CDR3 nucleotide sequence: TGTGCCAGCAGTTACGGACAGGGACACACTGAAGCTTTCTTT. Encoded protein: CASSYGQGHTEAFF.